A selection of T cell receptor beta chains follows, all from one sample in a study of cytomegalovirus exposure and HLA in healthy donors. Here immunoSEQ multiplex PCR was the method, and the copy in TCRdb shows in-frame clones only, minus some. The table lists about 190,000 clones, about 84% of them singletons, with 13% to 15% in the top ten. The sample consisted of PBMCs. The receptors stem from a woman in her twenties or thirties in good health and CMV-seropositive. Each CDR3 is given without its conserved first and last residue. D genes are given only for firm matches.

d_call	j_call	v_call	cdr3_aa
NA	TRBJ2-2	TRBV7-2	ASSLDRFPTGELF
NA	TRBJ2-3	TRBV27	ASSSLASADTQY
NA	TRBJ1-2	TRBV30	AWSLPGGFYGYT
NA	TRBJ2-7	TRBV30	AWSALHEQY
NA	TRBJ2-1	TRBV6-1	ASKEGNPYNEQF
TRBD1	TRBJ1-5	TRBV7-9	ASSRQGQPQH
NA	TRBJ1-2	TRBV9	ASSVTGFQGGYT
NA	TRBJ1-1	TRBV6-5	ASSDGFNTEAF
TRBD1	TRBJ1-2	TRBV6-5	ASSPGTANYGYT
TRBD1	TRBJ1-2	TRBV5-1	ASSNGTALGYT
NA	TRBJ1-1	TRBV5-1	ASSFSQGNTEAF
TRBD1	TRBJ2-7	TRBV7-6	ASSPRQGSYEQY
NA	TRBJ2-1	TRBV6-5	ASSPRPRLNEQF
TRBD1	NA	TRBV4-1	ASSQELRDRYYEQY
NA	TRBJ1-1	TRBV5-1	ASSPRSGGGTEAF
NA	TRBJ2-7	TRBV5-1	ASRLRQSSYEQY
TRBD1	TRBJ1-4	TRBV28	ASSSSQGGGEKLF
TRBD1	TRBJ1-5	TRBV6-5	ASSSVTGGGEQPQH
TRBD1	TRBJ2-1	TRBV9	ASSVGQGAYNEQF
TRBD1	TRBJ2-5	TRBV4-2	ASSQPGTGQETQY
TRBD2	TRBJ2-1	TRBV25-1	ASSATSGMWNEQF
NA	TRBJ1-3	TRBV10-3	AISALAQEAGNTIY
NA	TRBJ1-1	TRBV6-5	ASSFTRQVTEAF
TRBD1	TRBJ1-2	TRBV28	ASRDREGYGYT
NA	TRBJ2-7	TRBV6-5	ASSYSRGGRYEQY
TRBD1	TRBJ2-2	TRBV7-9	ASSFRDRAVELF
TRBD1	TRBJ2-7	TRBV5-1	ASSLGGGRGRNEQY
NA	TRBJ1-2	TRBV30	AVDARGSHYGYT
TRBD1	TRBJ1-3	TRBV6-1	ASSEDLDRVNTIY
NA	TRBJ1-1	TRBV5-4	ASSFGIRGLFTEAF